Listed here are 30 T cell receptor beta chains from one sample, sequenced in a study of cytomegalovirus exposure and HLA in healthy donors. The PCR was carried out with 60 Vbeta primers and 13 Jbeta primers. Sequenced by immunoSEQ multiplex PCR; TCRdb stores in-frame clones only, minus some. The sample carries 150,000 to 200,000 clones, approximately 82% recorded once. Sequencing was performed on PBMCs. The receptor set was obtained from a man aged 45-65 years in good health and CMV-seropositive.

This clone was seen more than once but under ten times. The CDR3 DNA follows: TGTGCCAGCAGCCCCCGGACTAGCGGGATTCCCTACAATGAGCAGTTCTTC. This encodes CASSPRTSGIPYNEQFF. The chain recombines TRBV13 with TRBJ2-1; 12 bases are shared with TRBD2. CDR3 length: 17 amino acids. V shed 5 bases, J shed 2 bases, and the junction held 7 bases outside the gene matches. Germline values: CDR1 PRHDT, CDR2 FYEKMQ (reference sequence).

The J gene is TRBJ1-4, the V gene TRBV29-1; D unresolved. The CDR3 is made up of 14 amino acids. The V end was cut by 4 bases, the J end by 0 bases, with 9 bases between. Germline lookup yields CDR1 SQVTM and CDR2 ANQGSEA. The CDR3 nucleotides read TGCAGCGTTGTTAGGAGGTCAACTAATGAAAAACTGTTTTTT. Its translation is CSVVRRSTNEKLFF.

This chain connects TRBV4-3 to TRBJ2-5; D is unclear. This CDR3 comprises 14 residues. CDR1 is LGHNA, CDR2 YSLEER, per germline. Trimming removed 1 base from V and 2 bases from J, with 8 bases in between. The CDR3 region is CASSQVRFQETQYF. CDR3 coding DNA: TGCGCCAGCAGCCAAGTGCGCTTTCAAGAGACCCAGTACTTC.

V and J are TRBV11-2 and TRBJ1-2; TRBD1 aligns across 8 bases. This CDR3 region has 14 residues. The germline CDR1 and CDR2 sequences are SGHAT and FQNNGV. With V trimmed by 5 bases and J by 2 bases, 4 bases remained unmatched. CDR3 region: CASSPGGANYGYTF. The CDR3 DNA reads TGTGCCAGCAGCCCAGGGGGCGCAAACTATGGCTACACCTTC.

The rearrangement uses TRBV5-4 and TRBJ2-7, with D perhaps matching TRBD1 (5 bases). This CDR3 comprises 14 residues. Germline CDR1 SGHNT, CDR2 YYREEE (reference sequence). Trimming left V 2 bases short and J 0 bases short, with 9 bases between. CDR3 DNA sequence: TGTGCCAGCAGCTTTAGGGGCGGCTCCTACGAGCAGTACGTC. The encoded protein is CASSFRGGSYEQYV.

The CDR3 DNA reads as TGTGCCAGCAGTTTATTTGTCATGGGGGAGGGGGGTGAGAGGCAGTTCTTC. Translating gives CASSLFVMGEGGERQFF. This chain joins TRBV28 and TRBJ2-1; D possibly corresponds to TRBD2 (7 bases). The CDR3 covers 17 residues. Germline V gene sequence: CDR1 MDHEN, CDR2 SYDVKM. Deletions cut 1 base from V and 12 bases from J, with 25 bases between. The variable domain in full, completed from reference TRBV28 and TRBJ2-1, reads DVKVTQSSRYLVKRTGEKVFLECVQDMDHENMFWYRQDPGLGLRLIYFSYDVKMKEKGDIPEGYSVSREKKERFSLILESASTNQTSMYLCASSLFVMGEGGERQFFGPGTRLTVL.

This chain links TRBV4-1 with TRBJ2-7; D is possibly TRBD1 (5 bases). Trimming took 1 base from V and 0 from J, leaving 10 bases between them. The CDR3 has 15 residues. CDR1 is MGHRA, CDR2 YSYEKL, per germline. The CDR3 is CASSQVKGRSYEQYF. CDR3 coding DNA: TGCGCCAGCAGCCAAGTAAAGGGGCGCTCCTACGAGCAGTACTTC.

The V call is TRBV19, the J call TRBJ2-2; TRBD1 aligns across 7 bases. The germline CDR1 and CDR2 sequences are LNHDA and SQIVND (reference sequence). With 1 base clipped from V and 0 bases from J, the junction kept 2 bases outside the gene matches. The CDR3 has 16 residues. This chain's CDR3 is CASSIGTGANTGELFF. For the CDR3, the DNA is TGTGCCAGTAGTATAGGTACAGGGGCGAACACCGGGGAGCTGTTTTTT. Looking up the rest from reference TRBV19 and TRBJ2-2 gives the full variable domain: DGGITQSPKYLFRKEGQNVTLSCEQNLNHDAMYWYRQDPGQGLRLIYYSQIVNDFQKGDIAEGYSVSREKKESFPLTVTSAQKNPTAFYLCASSIGTGANTGELFFGEGSRLTVL.

This sequence joins TRBV19 and TRBJ1-1, with 11 positions matching TRBD1. The V segment lost 7 bases and the J segment 7 bases; nucleotides outside the gene matches: 5. The germline gives CDR1 LNHDA, CDR2 SQIVND (reference sequence). CDR3 length: 13 amino acids. The CDR3 DNA reads TGTGCCAGTACCCCCGGGACAGGGGGTGAAGCTTTCTTT. Amino acids: CASTPGTGGEAFF.

This chain uses TRBV18 with TRBJ2-3, with 8 bases fitting TRBD2. The trim removed 4 bases at V and 3 bases at J, leaving 3 bases unmatched. From germline, CDR1 is KGHSH and CDR2 LQKENI. The CDR3 extends over 14 amino acids. CDR3 coding DNA: TGTGCCAGCTCACTTACTAGCGGAACAGATACGCAGTATTTT. Protein product: CASSLTSGTDTQYF.

This sequence joins TRBV19 and TRBJ1-5, with D uncertain. Germline CDR1 is LNHDA and CDR2 is SQIVND (reference sequence). CDR3 length equals 16 residues. Trimming took 3 bases from V and 0 from J, leaving 12 bases between them. CDR3 DNA: TGTGCCAGTAGTATTGAAACAGCCCATAGCAATCAGCCCCAGCATTTT. Translating it yields CASSIETAHSNQPQHF.

The rearrangement uses TRBV5-1 and TRBJ2-2; a weak D match, TRBD2 (6 bases). This CDR3 is 15 amino acids long. Germline V CDR1 and CDR2: SGHRS, YFSETQ. The V and J ends lost 2 bases and 5 bases respectively, with 13 bases between them. The CDR3 here is CASSFFAGGTGELFF. The CDR3 bases are TGCGCCAGCAGCTTTTTTGCAGGAGGGACCGGGGAGCTGTTTTTT.

The chain joins TRBV9 to TRBJ2-1; 8 positions agree with TRBD1. The CDR3 loop spans 15 amino acids. From germline, CDR1 is SGDLS and CDR2 YYNGEE. V shed 3 bases, J shed 3 bases, and the junction held 5 bases outside the gene matches. The CDR3, as DNA: TGTGCCAGCAGCGAGTCGGGACAGGTCTACAATGAGCAGTTCTTC. Protein: CASSESGQVYNEQFF.

The chain links TRBV14 to TRBJ2-1; D may be TRBD1 (5 bases). The V end was cut by 1 base, the J end by 7 bases, with 8 bases between. The V gene's germline CDR1 is SGHDN and CDR2 FVKESK. This CDR3 has 13 residues. This CDR3 is CASSQVRGNEQFF. The CDR3 coding sequence is TGTGCCAGCAGCCAAGTAAGGGGAAATGAGCAGTTCTTC.

The J gene is TRBJ2-5, the V gene TRBV2; 14 positions agree with TRBD2. CDR3 size: 15 residues. Germline CDR1 reads SNHLY; CDR2 reads FYNNEI. Germline trimming cut 9 bases from V and 5 bases from J; bases unmatched to any gene: 8. Here the CDR3 reads CASEGLAGEGETQYF. The CDR3 DNA is TGTGCCAGTGAGGGACTAGCGGGAGAGGGGGAGACCCAGTACTTC.

The chain joins TRBV6-1 to TRBJ1-5, with TRBD1 as a possible D gene (6 bases). The CDR3 sequence is 13 residues long. The germline V gene has CDR1 MNHNS and CDR2 SASEGT. Trimming shortened V by 7 bases and J by 6 bases, and 13 bases separated the two germline ends. The CDR3 DNA is TGTGCCAGCATCCTAACAGGGACTCAGCCCCAGCATTTT. This encodes CASILTGTQPQHF.

This clone was seen only a few times. The rearrangement uses TRBV11-2 and TRBJ1-5; weak D call: TRBD1 (5 bases). The ends were cut back, 1 base at V and 3 bases at J, with 13 bases in the middle. The germline V gene has CDR1 SGHAT and CDR2 FQNNGV. CDR3 size: 16 residues. Written as DNA, the CDR3 is TGTGCCAGCAGCTTAGGACTTCAGGGTGACAATCAGCCCCAGCATTTT. As protein: CASSLGLQGDNQPQHF.

J is TRBJ1-2 and V is TRBV7-8, with 7 bases identical to TRBD1. The germline V gene encodes CDR1 SGHVS and CDR2 FQNEAQ. J gave up 1 base and V 5 bases, and 7 bases lay outside the gene matches. This CDR3 is built from 15 residues. The CDR3 here is CASSRTGQFNYGYTF. CDR3 coding DNA: TGTGCCAGCAGCCGCACGGGACAGTTTAACTATGGCTACACCTTC.

This chain uses TRBV14 with TRBJ2-7, with TRBD1 matching 7 bases. From germline, CDR1 is SGHDN and CDR2 FVKESK. CDR3 size: 16 residues. The V and J ends lost 1 base and 2 bases, in that order; junction bases with no gene match: 8. CDR3 loop: CASSQGGRDSTYEQYF. The CDR3 nucleotides read TGTGCCAGCAGCCAAGGGGGCCGGGACAGCACCTACGAGCAGTACTTC.

The V call is TRBV2, the J call TRBJ1-2, with TRBD1 identical over 7 bases. V shed 7 bases and J 0 bases; nucleotides not matched to a gene: 5. The CDR3 has 14 residues. CDR1 is SNHLY and CDR2 is FYNNEI in the germline V gene. CDR3 DNA: TGTGCCAGCACTAGGGACAGCGCTAACTATGGCTACACCTTC. Translated: CASTRDSANYGYTF. Together with reference TRBV2 and TRBJ1-2, the CDR3 gives the full variable domain: EPEVTQTPSHQVTQMGQEVILRCVPISNHLYFYWYRQILGQKVEFLVSFYNNEISEKSEIFDDQFSVERPDGSNFTLKIRSTKLEDSAMYFCASTRDSANYGYTFGSGTRLTVV.

The chain carries TRBV7-2 and TRBJ1-5; weak D call: TRBD1 (6 bases). Between the trimmed V and J ends, which lost 4 bases and 2 bases, there was a span of 15 bases. Germline V gene sequence: CDR1 SGHTA, CDR2 FQGNSA. The CDR3 extends over 16 amino acids. CDR3 sequence reads: CASSSVGGYGNQPQHF. The CDR3 DNA is TGTGCCAGCAGCTCTGTAGGGGGTTACGGCAATCAGCCCCAGCATTTT.

This clone was observed once. The germline gene is not matched at one end of the junction; a read error may be the cause. This chain joins TRBV20-1 and TRBJ1-1, with TRBD1 identical over 7 bases. The CDR3 runs 11 residues. Germline V gene lookup returns CDR1 DFQATT and CDR2 SNEGSKA (reference sequence). CDR3 in DNA: TGCAGTGCTGGAGGGGGCCTTCTAAATGTTTTT. It yields the protein CSAGGGLLNVF.

The V call is TRBV5-1, the J call TRBJ2-3; D is undetermined. The CDR3 contains 17 residues. Per the germline V gene, CDR1 is SGHRS and CDR2 is YFSETQ. V gave up 1 base and J gave up 0 bases, with 15 bases separating them. The CDR3 nucleotides are TGCGCCAGCAGCTTGATGCGGCCGGCCTCTAGCACAGATACGCAGTATTTT. This translates into CASSLMRPASSTDTQYF.

V gene TRBV18 combines with J gene TRBJ2-7, with 7 nucleotides matching TRBD1. V lost 0 bases, J lost 7 bases, and 3 bases stayed unmatched. The CDR3 contains 13 residues. Germline V lookup: CDR1 KGHSH, CDR2 LQKENI. CDR3 bases: TGTGCCAGCTCACCACCGGGACAGCCTGAGCAGTACGTC. This codes for CASSPPGQPEQYV.

This clone was counted only a few times. J is TRBJ1-1 and V is TRBV27; unclear D gene. The germline gives CDR1 MNHEY, CDR2 SMNVEV (reference sequence). The CDR3 length is 14 residues. Trimming removed 0 bases from V and 5 bases from J, with 10 bases in between. CDR3 sequence: CASSLSLGRTEAFF. Here the CDR3 DNA reads TGTGCCAGCAGTTTATCGTTGGGGAGAACTGAAGCTTTCTTT.

The chain carries TRBV5-6 and TRBJ1-1, with 7 bases fitting TRBD1. V shed 6 bases, J shed 10 bases, and the junction held 15 bases outside the gene matches. The CDR3 sequence is 14 residues long. Per the germline V gene, CDR1 is SGHDT and CDR2 is YYEEEE. The CDR3 spells CASITWHRGDGAFF. The CDR3 nucleotides read TGTGCCAGCATCACTTGGCACAGGGGAGATGGAGCTTTCTTT. Supplemented by reference TRBV5-6 and TRBJ1-1, the full variable domain reads DAGVTQSPTHLIKTRGQQVTLRCSPKSGHDTVSWYQQALGQGPQFIFQYYEEEERQRGNFPDRFSGHQFPNYSSELNVNALLLGDSALYLCASITWHRGDGAFFGQGTRLTVV.

The chain is built from TRBV13 and TRBJ2-5, with 7 bases lining up with TRBD2. The CDR3 runs 16 residues. The junction had 14 bases not matched to a gene; V was cut back by 6 bases and J by 4 bases. CDR1 and CDR2 (germline): PRHDT, FYEKMQ (reference sequence). This CDR3 is CASRSARKAGPETQYF. CDR3 DNA: TGTGCCAGCAGGTCCGCGAGGAAAGCGGGGCCAGAGACCCAGTACTTC. Full variable domain (missing parts from reference TRBV13 and TRBJ2-5): AAGVIQSPRHLIKEKRETATLKCYPIPRHDTVYWYQQGPGQDPQFLISFYEKMQSDKGSIPDRFSAQQFSDYHSELNMSSLELGDSALYFCASRSARKAGPETQYFGPGTRLLVL.

This clone has a handful of counts. The rearrangement links TRBV6-4 to TRBJ2-1, with 12 bases identical to TRBD2. Germline assignment: CDR1 MRHNA and CDR2 SNTAGT. The length of the CDR3 is 14 residues. J gave up 9 bases and V 4 bases, and 4 bases lay outside the gene matches. CDR3 loop: CASSGLAGGGEQFF. The CDR3 DNA reads as TGTGCCAGCAGTGGGCTAGCGGGAGGGGGTGAGCAGTTCTTC.

This chain connects TRBV19 to TRBJ2-2; TRBD1 matches at 8 bases. From germline, CDR1 is LNHDA and CDR2 SQIVND (reference sequence). The CDR3 loop spans 14 amino acids. The V and J ends lost 7 bases and 12 bases, in that order; junction bases with no gene match: 13. CDR3 region: CASMPGGSLIKLFF. The CDR3 DNA follows: TGTGCCAGTATGCCAGGGGGCTCCCTAATTAAGCTGTTTTTT.

CDR3 DNA: TGTGCCAGCAGCCCCCCCGAGGGGAGGGCCTACAATGAGCAGTTCTTC. Translation: CASSPPEGRAYNEQFF. This chain links TRBV7-2 with TRBJ2-1; 7 nucleotides align to TRBD2. J gave up 2 bases and V 5 bases, and 9 bases lay outside the gene matches. From germline, CDR1 is SGHTA and CDR2 FQGNSA. The CDR3 runs to 16 residues.